This T cell receptor (beta chain) is from a study of blood T cells in healthy people across ages. A second roughly 7 to 12 cycle PCR used barcoded and J-beta primers. TCRdb independently ran MiXCR on the 5' RACE reads; one entry per CDR3 protein. The data show some 1.6 million distinct CDR3 sequences, about 35% seen once. The sequencing sample was made of blood. The receptor comes from a woman under 40 in good health.

Here the CDR3 reads CASSQDRTSGGTYEQYF. The CDR3 region has the DNA TGTGCCAGCAGCCAAGATAGGACTAGCGGGGGAACCTACGAGCAGTACTTC. The V call is TRBV4-2, the J call TRBJ2-7, with 13 bases identical to TRBD2. The CDR3 has 17 residues. V shed 0 bases, J shed 2 bases, and the junction held 4 bases outside the gene matches. Looked up from germline, CDR1 is LGHNA and CDR2 is YNFKEQ.